The present TCR beta chain was sequenced within a study of CD8+ T cells in alopecia areata. Background on the study: Percent of scalp involved defined treated patients' severity scores.

The CDR3 is made up of 14 amino acids. The germline V gene has CDR1 MNHEY and CDR2 SVGAGI. Losses at the gene ends were 2 bases for V and 6 bases for J; bases not matched to a gene: 6. Following extraction, RNA underwent reverse transcription to cDNA, which served as the sequencing template. This table comes from immunoSEQ multiplex PCR, and its TCRdb copy is limited to in-frame clones, with some not included. The sample lists about 140,000 clones, around 83% occurring once. The treatment: oral pan-JAK inhibitor, 5-10 mg twice daily. J is TRBJ1-1 and V is TRBV6-5; 7 nucleotides match TRBD1. This TCR was recovered from a human donor with alopecia areata. Sequenced here: CD8+ T cells sorted from blood, sampled at week 4, from a patient treated with tofacitinib. CDR3 protein: CASSYPDRDAEAFF. CDR3 coding DNA: TGTGCCAGCAGTTACCCCGACAGGGACGCTGAAGCTTTCTTT.